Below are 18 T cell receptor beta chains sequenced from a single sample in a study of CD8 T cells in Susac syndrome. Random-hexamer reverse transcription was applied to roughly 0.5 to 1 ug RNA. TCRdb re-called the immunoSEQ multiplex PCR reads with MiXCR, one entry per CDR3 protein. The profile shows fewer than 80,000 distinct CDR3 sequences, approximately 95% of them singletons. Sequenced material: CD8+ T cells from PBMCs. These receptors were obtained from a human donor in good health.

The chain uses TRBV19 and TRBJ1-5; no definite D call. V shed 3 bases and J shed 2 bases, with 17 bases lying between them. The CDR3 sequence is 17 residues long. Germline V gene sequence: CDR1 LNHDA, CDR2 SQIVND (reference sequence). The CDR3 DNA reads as TGTGCCAGTAGTATTGTGTTCGGGAACGTCCGCAATCAGCCCCAGCATTTT. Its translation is CASSIVFGNVRNQPQHF.

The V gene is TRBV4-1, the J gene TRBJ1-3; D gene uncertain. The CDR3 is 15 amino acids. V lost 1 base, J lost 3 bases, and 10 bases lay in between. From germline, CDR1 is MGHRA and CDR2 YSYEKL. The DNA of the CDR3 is TGCGCCAGCAGCCAAGTAATGGGCAGTGGAAACACCATATATTTT. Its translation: CASSQVMGSGNTIYF.

Here the CDR3 DNA reads TGTGCCAGCAGCTTCACTAGCGGGGGATCTAGCACAGATACGCAGTATTTT. Amino acid sequence: CASSFTSGGSSTDTQYF. The gene calls are TRBV2 and TRBJ2-3; 11 bases agree with TRBD2. With 6 bases clipped from V and 0 bases from J, the junction kept 8 bases outside the gene matches. Germline CDR1 and CDR2: SNHLY and FYNNEI. There are 17 residues in the CDR3.

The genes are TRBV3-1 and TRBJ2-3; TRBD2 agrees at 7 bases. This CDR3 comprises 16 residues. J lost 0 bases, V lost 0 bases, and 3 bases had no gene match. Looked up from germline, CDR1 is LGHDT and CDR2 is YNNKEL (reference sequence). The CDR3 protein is CASSQEASGSTDTQYF. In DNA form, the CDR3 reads TGTGCCAGCAGCCAAGAGGCTAGCGGAAGCACAGATACGCAGTATTTT.

In DNA form, the CDR3 reads TGTGCCAGTAGTCCTTTAGGAAGGAGCAATCAGCCCCAGCATTTT. This translates into CASSPLGRSNQPQHF. The chain employs TRBV19 and TRBJ1-5, with D hard to call. Trimming removed 5 bases at V and 1 base at J, with 12 bases between. This CDR3 is 15 amino acids long. Germline V gives CDR1 LNHDA, CDR2 SQIVND (reference sequence). Full variable domain (missing parts from reference TRBV19 and TRBJ1-5): DGGITQSPKYLFRKEGQNVTLSCEQNLNHDAMYWYRQDPGQGLRLIYYSQIVNDFQKGDIAEGYSVSREKKESFPLTVTSAQKNPTAFYLCASSPLGRSNQPQHFGDGTRLSIL.

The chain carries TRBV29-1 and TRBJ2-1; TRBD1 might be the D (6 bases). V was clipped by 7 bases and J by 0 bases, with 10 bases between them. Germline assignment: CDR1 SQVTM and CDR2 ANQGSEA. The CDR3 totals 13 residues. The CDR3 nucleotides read TGCAGCGCGCCAGGGGTCTCCTACAATGAGCAGTTCTTC. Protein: CSAPGVSYNEQFF.

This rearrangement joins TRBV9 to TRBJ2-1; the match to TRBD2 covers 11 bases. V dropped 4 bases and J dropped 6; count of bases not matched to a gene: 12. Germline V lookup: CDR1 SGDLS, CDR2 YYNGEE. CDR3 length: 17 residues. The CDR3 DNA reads TGTGCCAGCAGCTTGAACCCGACTAGCGGGGAAGGCAATGAGCAGTTCTTC. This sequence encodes CASSLNPTSGEGNEQFF.

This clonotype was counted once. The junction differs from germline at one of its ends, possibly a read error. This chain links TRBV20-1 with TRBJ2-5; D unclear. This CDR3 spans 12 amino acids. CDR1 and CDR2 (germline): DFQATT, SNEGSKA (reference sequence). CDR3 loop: CSAGDLQETQYF. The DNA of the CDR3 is TGCAGTGCTGGAGACCTTCAAGAGACCCAGTACTTC.

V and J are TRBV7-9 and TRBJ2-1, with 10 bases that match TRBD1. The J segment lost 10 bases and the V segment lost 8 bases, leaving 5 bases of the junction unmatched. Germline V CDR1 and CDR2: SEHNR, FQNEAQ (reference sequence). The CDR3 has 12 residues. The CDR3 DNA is TGTGCCAGCGCTAAGACAGGGGGCGAGCAGTTCTTC. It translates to CASAKTGGEQFF.

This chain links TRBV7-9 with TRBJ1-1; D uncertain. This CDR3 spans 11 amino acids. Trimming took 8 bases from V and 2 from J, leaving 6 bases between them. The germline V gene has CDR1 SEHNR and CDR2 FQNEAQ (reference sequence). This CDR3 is CASHSNTEAFF. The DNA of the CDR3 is TGTGCCAGCCACAGTAACACTGAAGCTTTCTTT.

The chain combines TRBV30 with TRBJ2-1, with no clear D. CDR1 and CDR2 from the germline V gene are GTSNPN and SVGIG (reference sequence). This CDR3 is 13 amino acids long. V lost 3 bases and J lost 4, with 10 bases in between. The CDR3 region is CAWRTSTYNEQFF. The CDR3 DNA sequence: TGTGCCTGGAGGACCTCTACGTACAATGAGCAGTTCTTC.

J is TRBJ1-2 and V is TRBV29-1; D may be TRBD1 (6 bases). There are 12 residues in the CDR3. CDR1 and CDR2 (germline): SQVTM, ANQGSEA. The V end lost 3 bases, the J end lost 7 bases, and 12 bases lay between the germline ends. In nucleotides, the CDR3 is TGCAGCGTTGATACAGGGTATGGTGGCTACACCTTC. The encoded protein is CSVDTGYGGYTF.

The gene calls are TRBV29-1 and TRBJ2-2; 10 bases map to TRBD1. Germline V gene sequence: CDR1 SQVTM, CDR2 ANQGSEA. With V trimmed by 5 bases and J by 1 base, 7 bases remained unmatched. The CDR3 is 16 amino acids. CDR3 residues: CSVYFRDRGNTGELFF. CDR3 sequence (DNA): TGCAGCGTTTATTTCCGGGACAGGGGGAACACCGGGGAGCTGTTTTTT.

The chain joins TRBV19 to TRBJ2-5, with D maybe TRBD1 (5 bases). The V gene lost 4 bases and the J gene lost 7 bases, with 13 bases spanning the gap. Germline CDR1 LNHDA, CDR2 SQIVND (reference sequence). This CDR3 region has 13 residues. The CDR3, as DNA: TGTGCCAGTAGTAGCCGACAGTTCGCGACCCAGTACTTC. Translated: CASSSRQFATQYF.

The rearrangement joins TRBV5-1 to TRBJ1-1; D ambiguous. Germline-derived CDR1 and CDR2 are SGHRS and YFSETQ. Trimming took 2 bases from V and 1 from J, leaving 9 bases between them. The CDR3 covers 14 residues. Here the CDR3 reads CASSLRSPNTEAFF. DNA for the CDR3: TGCGCCAGCAGCTTACGGTCCCCGAACACTGAAGCTTTCTTT.

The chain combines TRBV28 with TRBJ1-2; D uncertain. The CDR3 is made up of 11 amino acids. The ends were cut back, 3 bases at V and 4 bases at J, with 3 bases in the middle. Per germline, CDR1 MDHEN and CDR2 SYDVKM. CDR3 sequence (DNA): TGTGCCAGCAGTTTGCGCTATGGCTACACCTTC. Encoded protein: CASSLRYGYTF.

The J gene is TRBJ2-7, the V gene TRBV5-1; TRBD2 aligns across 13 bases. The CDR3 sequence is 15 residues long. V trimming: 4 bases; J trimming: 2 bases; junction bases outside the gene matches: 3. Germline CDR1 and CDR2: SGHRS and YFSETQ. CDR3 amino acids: CASSGGLAGAYEQYV. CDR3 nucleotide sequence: TGCGCCAGCAGCGGCGGACTAGCGGGAGCCTACGAGCAGTACGTC.

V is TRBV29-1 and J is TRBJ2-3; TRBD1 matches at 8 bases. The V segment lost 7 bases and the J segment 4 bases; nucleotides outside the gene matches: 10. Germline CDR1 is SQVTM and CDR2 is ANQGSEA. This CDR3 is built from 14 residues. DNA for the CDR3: TGCAGCGCCTCCCTGGCAGGGGGCGCAGATACGCAGTATTTT. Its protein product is CSASLAGGADTQYF.